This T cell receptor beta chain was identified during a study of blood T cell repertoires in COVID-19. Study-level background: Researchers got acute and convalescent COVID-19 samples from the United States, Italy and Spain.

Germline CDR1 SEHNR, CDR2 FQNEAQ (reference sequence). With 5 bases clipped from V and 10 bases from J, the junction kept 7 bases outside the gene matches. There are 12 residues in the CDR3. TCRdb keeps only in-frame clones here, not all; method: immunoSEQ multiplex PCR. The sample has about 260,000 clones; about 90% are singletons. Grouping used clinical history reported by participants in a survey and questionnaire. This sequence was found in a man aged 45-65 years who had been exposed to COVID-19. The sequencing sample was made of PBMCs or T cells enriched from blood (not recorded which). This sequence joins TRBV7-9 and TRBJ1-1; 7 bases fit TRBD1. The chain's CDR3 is CASSPQGTGAFF. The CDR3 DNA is TGTGCCAGCAGCCCACAGGGGACGGGAGCTTTCTTT.